The 24 T cell receptor beta chains presented below share a single source sample, sequenced in a study of T cell responses to AZD1222 COVID-19 vaccine. Profiled with immunoSEQ multiplex PCR; TCRdb holds only in-frame clones, not every one. The data show some 190,000 clones, with approximately 90% seen just once and over 1.5% held by the top ten. Sequencing used peripheral blood, obtained 28 days after the second AZD1222 dose. These receptors were collected from an adult who received the AZD1222 COVID-19 vaccine.

The chain couples TRBV5-6 to TRBJ1-6; D remains ambiguous. CDR3 size: 15 residues. CDR1 is SGHDT and CDR2 is YYEEEE in the germline V gene. V was cut by 1 base and J by 0 bases, with 5 bases left in between. CDR3 nucleotide sequence: TGTGCCAGCAGCTTGTCGGGCTCCTATAATTCACCCCTCCACTTT. Protein sequence: CASSLSGSYNSPLHF.

The rearrangement links TRBV19 to TRBJ2-1; D may be TRBD2 (5 bases). Trimming left V 3 bases short and J 10 bases short, with 16 bases between. The CDR3 contains 14 residues. Germline V gene data show CDR1 as LNHDA and CDR2 as SQIVND (reference sequence). The CDR3 region is CASSIRVGTGEQFF. Written as DNA, the CDR3 is TGTGCCAGTAGTATCCGTGTGGGTACGGGGGAGCAGTTCTTC.

The chain recombines TRBV5-1 with TRBJ1-4; D is possibly TRBD1 (5 bases). V was trimmed by 1 base and J by 7 bases, leaving 8 bases between them. This CDR3 is built from 13 residues. CDR1 is SGHRS, CDR2 YFSETQ, per germline. The CDR3, as DNA: TGCGCCAGCAGCTTGTCCGGGACTGAAAAACTGTTTTTT. It translates to CASSLSGTEKLFF.

The J gene is TRBJ1-5, the V gene TRBV9, with a weak D call TRBD1 (6 bases). The CDR3 is 15 amino acids. The V gene's germline CDR1 is SGDLS and CDR2 YYNGEE. V lost 0 bases, J lost 0 bases, and 7 bases lay in between. The CDR3 coding sequence is TGTGCCAGCAGCGTAGGGGGGCTTAGCAATCAGCCCCAGCATTTT. Its protein is CASSVGGLSNQPQHF. Drawing the rest from reference TRBV9 and TRBJ1-5, the complete variable domain is DSGVTQTPKHLITATGQRVTLRCSPRSGDLSVYWYQQSLDQGLQFLIQYYNGEERAKGNILERFSAQQFPDLHSELNLSSLELGDSALYFCASSVGGLSNQPQHFGDGTRLSIL.

V gene TRBV12-3 or TRBV12-4 combines with J gene TRBJ1-2; D is unresolved. Trimming took 7 bases from V and 4 from J, leaving 10 bases between them. This CDR3 comprises 12 residues. The CDR3 region is CASTPLAYGYTF. The CDR3 DNA reads TGTGCCAGCACCCCCCTGGCCTATGGCTACACCTTC.

The chain carries TRBV6-5 and TRBJ2-7; D is undetermined. Germline CDR1 reads MNHEY; CDR2 reads SVGAGI. CDR3 size: 12 residues. Trimming removed 6 bases from V and 3 bases from J, with 9 bases in between. Written as DNA, the CDR3 is TGTGCCAGCAGGGGGTTACTCTACGAGCAGTACTTC. Its translation: CASRGLLYEQYF.

The rearrangement uses TRBV4-2 and TRBJ2-7, with 7 bases aligning to TRBD1. Trimming cost V 4 bases and J 4 bases; bases outside gene matches: 13. Germline V lookup: CDR1 LGHNA, CDR2 YNFKEQ. This CDR3 contains 16 residues. The CDR3 reads CASSRVPGQKSYEQYF. In nucleotides, the CDR3 is TGTGCCAGCAGCCGAGTCCCGGGACAGAAAAGTTACGAGCAGTACTTC.

This chain connects TRBV7-9 to TRBJ2-5; D may be TRBD2 (6 bases). Germline V gene sequence: CDR1 SEHNR, CDR2 FQNEAQ (reference sequence). The CDR3 sequence is 15 residues long. V was trimmed by 7 bases and J by 4 bases, leaving 19 bases between them. The CDR3: CASKSRLAPTETQYF. The CDR3 nucleotides read TGTGCCAGCAAATCCCGCCTAGCGCCAACAGAGACCCAGTACTTC.

The V gene is TRBV4-3, the J gene TRBJ2-5; weak D call: TRBD2 (5 bases). This CDR3 has 13 residues. Between the trimmed V and J ends, which lost 1 base and 6 bases, there was a span of 9 bases. Germline lookup yields CDR1 LGHNA and CDR2 YSLEER. CDR3 nucleotides: TGCGCCAGCAGCCAAGGGCCGGGAAAGACCCAGTACTTC. This codes for CASSQGPGKTQYF.

V and J are TRBV5-1 and TRBJ1-4, with a possible D match to TRBD1 (6 bases). The ends were cut back, 1 base at V and 4 bases at J, with 23 bases in the middle. CDR3 length: 19 residues. Germline lookup yields CDR1 SGHRS and CDR2 YFSETQ. The CDR3 is CASSLSGGRTGGDNEKLFF. CDR3 DNA: TGCGCCAGCAGCTTGAGCGGGGGCCGTACTGGGGGTGATAATGAAAAACTGTTTTTT.

The chain links TRBV7-2 to TRBJ2-1, with 8 bases aligning to TRBD1. Per the germline V gene, CDR1 is SGHTA and CDR2 is FQGNSA. There are 14 residues in the CDR3. V was pared by 5 bases and J by 10 bases, with 10 bases of the junction left unmatched. The CDR3 DNA reads as TGTGCCAGCAGCCCATTTGGACAGGGTGAGGAGCAGTTCTTC. It is translated as CASSPFGQGEEQFF.

The gene calls are TRBV5-1 and TRBJ2-3; no firm D call. This CDR3 comprises 16 residues. CDR1 is SGHRS and CDR2 is YFSETQ in the germline V gene. V lost 5 bases, J lost 2 bases, and 18 bases lay in between. This chain's CDR3 is CASRRERESYTDTQYF. CDR3 DNA sequence: TGCGCCAGCAGAAGGGAAAGGGAAAGTTACACAGATACGCAGTATTTT.

The chain has TRBV7-6 and TRBJ2-7; TRBD2 is a possible D gene (6 bases). This CDR3 comprises 14 residues. Germline V gives CDR1 SGHVS, CDR2 FNYEAQ. V lost 4 bases to trimming and J lost 0 bases, with 10 bases between them. CDR3 amino acids: CASSWAGPSYEQYF. CDR3 in DNA: TGTGCCAGCAGCTGGGCGGGACCCTCCTACGAGCAGTACTTC.

The gene calls are TRBV6-1 and TRBJ2-7; no clear D gene. V gave up 1 base and J gave up 0 bases, with 10 bases separating them. This CDR3 region has 15 residues. Germline lookup yields CDR1 MNHNS and CDR2 SASEGT. CDR3 sequence: CASSEGPGPSYEQYF. The CDR3 nucleotides are TGTGCCAGCAGTGAAGGTCCGGGCCCCTCCTACGAGCAGTACTTC.

The rearrangement joins TRBV6-5 to TRBJ2-1; D is uncertain. There are 12 residues in the CDR3. Trimming took 4 bases from V and 12 from J, leaving 13 bases between them. Germline CDR1 MNHEY, CDR2 SVGAGI. CDR3 residues: CASSSRWRVQFF. For the CDR3, the DNA is TGTGCCAGCAGTTCCCGGTGGCGTGTGCAGTTCTTC.

This chain connects TRBV11-2 to TRBJ2-7; TRBD1 matches 7 bases. This CDR3 has 14 residues. V lost 6 bases, J lost 3 bases, and 8 bases stayed unmatched. From germline, CDR1 is SGHAT and CDR2 FQNNGV. The CDR3 sequence: CASRLTGVNYEQYF. The CDR3 DNA follows: TGTGCCAGCAGGTTAACAGGGGTGAACTACGAGCAGTACTTC.

The genes are TRBV9 and TRBJ2-1; 7 nucleotides agree with TRBD2. The J segment lost 9 bases and the V segment lost 4 bases, leaving 4 bases of the junction unmatched. Per germline, CDR1 SGDLS and CDR2 YYNGEE. The CDR3 length is 12 residues. The CDR3 DNA sequence: TGTGCCAGCAGCCCCAGGGAGGGTGAGCAGTTCTTC. Amino acids: CASSPREGEQFF.

The chain links TRBV6-5 to TRBJ2-7; 8 bases match TRBD2. The CDR3 has 15 residues. V lost 4 bases and J lost 2; bases outside the gene matches: 7. CDR1 and CDR2 from the germline V gene are MNHEY and SVGAGI. The CDR3, as DNA: TGTGCCAGCAGTTCCCCAGGACTAGCCGCCTACGAGCAGTACTTC. Translating it yields CASSSPGLAAYEQYF.

The chain combines TRBV19 with TRBJ1-2; unclear D gene. Germline-derived CDR1 and CDR2 are LNHDA and SQIVND (reference sequence). Trimming took off 6 bases at V and 3 bases at J, with 14 bases between the two ends. The CDR3 extends over 14 amino acids. CDR3 residues: CASSRTSGYYGYTF. The CDR3 bases are TGTGCCAGTAGCCGGACGAGTGGTTACTATGGCTACACCTTC. Drawing the rest from reference TRBV19 and TRBJ1-2, the complete variable domain is DGGITQSPKYLFRKEGQNVTLSCEQNLNHDAMYWYRQDPGQGLRLIYYSQIVNDFQKGDIAEGYSVSREKKESFPLTVTSAQKNPTAFYLCASSRTSGYYGYTFGSGTRLTVV.

The genes are TRBV29-1 and TRBJ1-5, with 8 nucleotides matching TRBD1. CDR3 size: 16 residues. J lost 3 bases, V lost 4 bases, and 11 bases had no gene match. Germline V gene data show CDR1 as SQVTM and CDR2 as ANQGSEA. CDR3 region: CSVVESPGQDNQPQHF. The CDR3 nucleotides are TGCAGCGTTGTTGAGTCTCCGGGACAGGACAATCAGCCCCAGCATTTT.

This clone was seen once. The chain joins TRBV27 to TRBJ1-1; the D is unclear. The CDR3 has 14 amino acids. Germline V gene lookup returns CDR1 MNHEY and CDR2 SMNVEV (reference sequence). Between the trimmed V and J ends, which lost 0 bases and 0 bases, there was a span of 5 bases. CDR3 in DNA: TGTGCCAGCAGTTTATCAGGGATGAACACTGAAGCTTTCTTT. This translates into CASSLSGMNTEAFF.

The chain combines TRBV7-2 with TRBJ1-1; 7 bases line up with TRBD1. Trimming at V came to 4 bases and at J to 8 bases, leaving 10 bases not matched to a gene. The CDR3 contains 14 residues. Germline CDR1 and CDR2: SGHTA and FQGNSA. As DNA, the CDR3 is TGTGCCAGCAGCTCGCGGGCCCTGGACAGGGAAGCTTTCTTT. It codes for CASSSRALDREAFF.

This chain uses TRBV19 with TRBJ2-1; D call uncertain. V dropped 5 bases and J dropped 2 bases, with 7 bases sitting between them. The CDR3 is 13 residues long. The germline V gene encodes CDR1 LNHDA and CDR2 SQIVND (reference sequence). CDR3 region: CASSQQTYNEQFF. The CDR3 nucleotides are TGTGCCAGTAGTCAGCAAACCTACAATGAGCAGTTCTTC. Full variable domain (missing parts from reference TRBV19 and TRBJ2-1): DGGITQSPKYLFRKEGQNVTLSCEQNLNHDAMYWYRQDPGQGLRLIYYSQIVNDFQKGDIAEGYSVSREKKESFPLTVTSAQKNPTAFYLCASSQQTYNEQFFGPGTRLTVL.

This chain joins TRBV7-9 and TRBJ2-5; TRBD1 matches at 8 bases. Germline CDR1 and CDR2: SEHNR and FQNEAQ (reference sequence). This CDR3 is 14 amino acids long. The ends lost 4 bases at V and 2 bases at J; junction bases unmatched: 3. The CDR3 here is CASSYGTGQETQYF. The CDR3, as DNA: TGTGCCAGCAGCTACGGGACAGGTCAAGAGACCCAGTACTTC.